This TCR beta chain was sequenced in a study of shared clonotypes between healthy human individuals. Sorted-subset replicate PCRs used 200 ng DNA, about 30,000 T cell genomes. Clones were sequenced by immunoSEQ multiplex PCR, and TCRdb holds only the in-frame ones, with some missing. The table lists 950,000 to 1,100,000 clones, around 82% of them singletons, with around 0.61% in the top ten. Study-wide results and limits: On the whole, naive subsets had larger estimated richness than memory subsets had.

This CDR3 region has 11 residues. The V gene lost 7 bases and the J gene lost 5 bases, with 8 bases spanning the gap. Germline-derived CDR1 and CDR2 are MDHEN and SYDVKM. Details on this clone: Its specificity is unknown.

Source material: memory CD4+ T cells from PBMCs. This sample's subset: CD45RA-negative fraction. This TCR was recovered from a man in his late teens or twenties in good health. Some clones in this sample may be carry-over from other donors' samples. The gene calls are TRBV28 and TRBJ2-5; no clear D gene. CDR3 protein: CASTNEETQYF. Here the CDR3 DNA reads TGTGCCAGCACGAATGAGGAGACCCAGTACTTC.